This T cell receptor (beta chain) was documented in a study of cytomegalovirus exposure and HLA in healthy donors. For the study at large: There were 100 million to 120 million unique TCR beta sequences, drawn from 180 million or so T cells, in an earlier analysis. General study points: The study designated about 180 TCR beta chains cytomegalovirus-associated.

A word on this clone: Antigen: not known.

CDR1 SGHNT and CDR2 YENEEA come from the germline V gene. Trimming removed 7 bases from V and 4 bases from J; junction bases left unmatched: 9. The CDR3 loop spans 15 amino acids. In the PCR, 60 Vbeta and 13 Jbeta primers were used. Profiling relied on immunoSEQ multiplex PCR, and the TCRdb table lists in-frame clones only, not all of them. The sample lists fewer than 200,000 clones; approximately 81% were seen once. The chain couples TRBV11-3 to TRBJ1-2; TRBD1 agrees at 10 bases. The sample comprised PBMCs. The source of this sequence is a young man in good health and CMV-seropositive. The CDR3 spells CASTIGTGETYGYTF. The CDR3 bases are TGTGCCAGCACAATCGGGACAGGGGAGACCTATGGCTACACCTTC.